This note documents a single T cell receptor beta chain sequence. Antigen unknown. This sample was taken from a study of T cell responses to AZD1222 COVID-19 vaccine. At the level of the study: Both about-4-week and about-12-week second-dose recipients were combined. General study findings and limits: Donors skewed white British and female; clonal diversity was possibly underestimated.

Per the germline V gene, CDR1 is SGHRS and CDR2 is YFSETQ. Trimming removed 2 bases from V and 5 bases from J, with 7 bases in between. The CDR3 loop spans 12 amino acids. Measured with immunoSEQ multiplex PCR; TCRdb has only the in-frame clones, and not every one. The table lists about 120,000 clones, around 92% of them singletons. The sequence came from an adult in good health. Source: peripheral blood, taken on day 0 of AZD1222 vaccination. The chain recombines TRBV5-1 with TRBJ1-1, with a tentative D call TRBD1 (6 bases). In DNA, the CDR3 is TGCGCCAGCAGCTTCCAGGGGACTGAAGCTTTCTTT. This sequence encodes CASSFQGTEAFF.